This is a list of T cell receptor beta chains from one sample in a study of T cells in Graves' hyperthyroidism and ophthalmopathy. Each CDR3 protein gets one entry after TCRdb re-called the multiplex PCR reads with MiXCR. The data contain approximately 600,000 distinct CDR3 sequences, around 21% of them singletons. Sequencing used blood. These receptors came from a man aged 30 to 45 with Graves' ophthalmopathy. The CDR3 runs from the conserved cysteine through the conserved F or W. Each record gives: J gene, clone size, V gene, CDR3 length, D gene, CDR3 protein, CDR3 DNA. The D gene is left open where the match is weak. Rows may omit the clone size; those that give it use once, few, many or a size class.

>TRBJ2-3|few|TRBV11-2|13|.
CASSYSASLTQYF
TGTGCCAGCAGTTACTCTGCTAGCCTTACGCAGTATTTT
>TRBJ2-1|.|TRBV29-1|17|TRBD2
CSVVIAGTSGAYNEQFF
TGCAGCGTTGTAATCGCCGGGACTAGCGGGGCCTACAATGAGCAGTTCTTC
>TRBJ1-6|.|TRBV9|14|.
CASSGGSYNSPLHF
TGTGCCAGCAGCGGGGGATCCTATAATTCACCCCTCCACTTT
>TRBJ1-5|.|TRBV6-1|16|.
CASSEGEGRRNHPQHF
TGTGCCAGCAGTGAAGGTGAAGGGCGACGCAATCATCCCCAGCATTTT
>TRBJ1-5|.|TRBV10-3|14|TRBD1
CAISRTGEVQPQHF
TGTGCCATCAGCCGGACAGGGGAAGTTCAGCCCCAGCATTTT
>TRBJ2-1|few|TRBV5-1|14|.
CASSEEGAKNEQFF
TGCGCCAGCAGCGAGGAAGGGGCCAAGAATGAGCAGTTCTTC
>TRBJ2-3|.|TRBV19|16|.
CASSITATTYTDTQYF
TGTGCCAGTAGTATTACCGCCACCACTTACACAGATACGCAGTATTTT
>TRBJ1-4|.|TRBV14|16|TRBD1
CASSQLTGVPNEKLFF
TGTGCCAGCAGCCAACTTACAGGGGTCCCTAATGAAAAACTGTTTTTT
>TRBJ2-7|few|TRBV10-2|15|.
CASSEPPAGDYEQYF
TGCGCCAGCAGTGAGCCCCCGGCAGGGGACTACGAGCAGTACTTC
>TRBJ2-2|few|TRBV2|13|.
CASSEKGAGELFF
TGTGCCAGCAGTGAAAAAGGGGCCGGGGAGCTGTTTTTT
>TRBJ2-7|.|TRBV20-1|15|.
CSARDVGEVVYEQYF
TGCAGTGCTAGAGATGTCGGGGAGGTCGTCTACGAGCAGTACTTC
>TRBJ2-3|few|TRBV24-1|15|TRBD2
CATSGLAGVTDTQYF
TGTGCCACCAGTGGCCTAGCGGGAGTCACAGATACGCAGTATTTT
>TRBJ2-3|few|TRBV6-1|16|TRBD2
CASSQTGLAGADTQYF
TGTGCCAGCAGCCAAACCGGACTAGCGGGTGCAGATACGCAGTATTTT
>TRBJ2-2|.|TRBV19|20|TRBD2
CASRRAPIPAGGDRAGELFF
TGTGCCAGTAGAAGGGCCCCTATTCCGGCGGGAGGGGACCGTGCCGGGGAGCTGTTTTTT
>TRBJ2-1|many|TRBV3-1|15|TRBD2
CASSQISGSGNEQFF
TGTGCCAGCAGCCAGATTAGCGGGAGTGGGAATGAGCAGTTCTTC
>TRBJ2-5|many|TRBV7-2|13|.
CASRPQAQETQYF
TGTGCCAGCAGACCACAGGCTCAAGAGACCCAGTACTTC
>TRBJ1-5|few|TRBV15|14|.
CATSREGDDQPQHF
TGTGCCACCAGCCGCGAGGGGGACGATCAGCCCCAGCATTTT
>TRBJ1-6|few|TRBV28|17|.
CATQSAADSSYNSPLHF
TGTGCCACACAATCCGCGGCAGATAGCTCCTATAATTCACCCCTCCACTTT
>TRBJ1-2|.|TRBV18|12|.
CASSPETIGYTF
TGTGCCAGCTCACCGGAGACGATAGGCTACACCTTC
>TRBJ2-7|few|TRBV6-4|13|TRBD2
CARKTSGSYEQYF
TGTGCCAGGAAGACTAGCGGGAGCTACGAGCAGTACTTC
>TRBJ2-3|.|TRBV2|15|TRBD2
CASSEAVAGGGTQYF
TGTGCCAGCAGTGAGGCGGTAGCGGGAGGAGGTACGCAGTATTTT
>TRBJ1-6|.|TRBV4-1|16|.
CASSQDWDGRQSPLHF
TGCGCCAGCAGCCAAGATTGGGACGGACGGCAGTCACCCCTCCACTTT
>TRBJ2-7|.|TRBV10-3|15|.
CAISDPDSSSYEQYF
TGTGCCATCAGTGACCCGGACAGCAGCTCCTACGAGCAGTACTTC
>TRBJ1-1|.|TRBV7-8|15|TRBD1
CASSSLQGAGTEAFF
TGTGCCAGCAGCTCACTACAGGGGGCAGGGACTGAAGCTTTCTTT
>TRBJ2-5|few|TRBV4-3|15|.
CASSQVVAGRETQYF
TGCGCCAGCAGCCAAGTTGTGGCAGGGAGAGAGACCCAGTACTTC
>TRBJ1-1|many|TRBV10-3|14|.
CAISATIGNTEAFF
TGTGCCATCAGTGCGACCATTGGGAACACTGAAGCTTTCTTT
>TRBJ2-3|many|TRBV7-3|13|.
CASSPYDADTQYF
TGTGCCAGCAGCCCCTATGATGCAGATACGCAGTATTTT
>TRBJ1-6|.|TRBV28|15|.
CASSFNQGRNSPLHF
TGTGCCAGCAGTTTCAACCAGGGCCGTAATTCACCCCTCCACTTT
>TRBJ1-6|many|TRBV30|15|.
CAWSVRQSRVSPLHF
TGTGCCTGGAGTGTACGCCAGAGCCGGGTGTCACCCCTCCACTTT
>TRBJ2-3|many|TRBV30|11|.
CAWSRAGTQYF
TGTGCCTGGAGTCGAGCGGGTACGCAGTATTTT
>TRBJ2-7|.|TRBV6-5|17|.
CASSYSEHPGLSYEQYF
TGTGCCAGCAGTTACTCGGAACACCCAGGTCTGTCCTACGAGCAGTACTTC
>TRBJ2-6|.|TRBV6-1|14|.
CASSEISGANVLTF
TGTGCCAGCAGTGAGATTTCTGGGGCCAACGTCCTGACTTTC
>TRBJ1-6|many|TRBV28|14|.
CASSLGPGFSPLHF
TGTGCCAGCAGTTTAGGGCCCGGGTTCTCACCCCTCCACTTT
>TRBJ2-1|few|TRBV28|17|TRBD2
CASSPGLAGFSYNEQFF
TGTGCCAGCAGTCCAGGACTAGCGGGGTTCTCCTACAATGAGCAGTTCTTC
>TRBJ1-1|.|TRBV10-3|12|.
CAISEQGSEAFF
TGTGCCATCAGTGAGCAGGGGTCGGAAGCTTTCTTT
>TRBJ2-1|many|TRBV3-1|13|.
CASSQGRGGEQFF
TGTGCCAGCAGCCAAGGTAGAGGGGGGGAGCAGTTCTTC
>TRBJ2-5|many|TRBV15|17|.
CATSRDLGPLYQETQYF
TGTGCCACCAGCAGAGATCTAGGACCACTGTACCAAGAGACCCAGTACTTC
>TRBJ2-7|once|TRBV28|12|.
CASRPERGEQYF
TGTGCCAGCCGACCCGAGAGGGGCGAGCAGTACTTC
>TRBJ1-1|.|TRBV6-5|17|.
CASSYSIGVGAGTEAFF
TGTGCCAGCAGTTACTCGATTGGCGTGGGGGCGGGGACTGAAGCTTTCTTT
>TRBJ2-4|many|TRBV12-3/TRBV12-4|16|.
CASSLGQGSRRGIQYF
TGTGCCAGCAGTTTAGGGCAGGGATCGAGAAGGGGCATTCAGTACTTC
>TRBJ2-7|few|TRBV20-1|16|TRBD2
CSAELAGGPLPYEQYF
TGCAGTGCAGAACTAGCGGGAGGGCCCTTGCCCTACGAGCAGTACTTC
>TRBJ2-2|.|TRBV4-2|16|TRBD2
CASSRTSGANTGELFF
TGTGCCAGCAGCCGCACTAGCGGGGCGAACACCGGGGAGCTGTTTTTT
>TRBJ2-5|many|TRBV4-1|13|.
CASSQGNQETQYF
TGCGCCAGCAGCCAAGGGAACCAAGAGACCCAGTACTTC